This T cell receptor (beta chain) originates from a study of human T cells and chemical hapten exposure (dated by TCRdb to the early 2020s). As for the study more broadly: For sensitization, 2% DPC in acetone was applied to a roughly 2 cm by roughly 2 cm area of upper inner arm skin. Patch testing on the upper back used Finn chambers containing 0.01% DPC, with scoring done after 6 days according to International Contact Dermatitis Research Group standards. Libraries were pooled for sequencing, and variation in per-sample TCR yields was attributed mainly to small differences in library volumes within the pool. Peripheral blood TCR repertoire changes were tracked in vivo in alopecia patients during primary and secondary sensitization to the hapten diphenylcyclopropenone (DPC). Blood was sampled from patients pre-sensitization (week 0) and at 2, 6 and about 24 weeks after DPC sensitization. Throughout the approximately 25-week study period, patients were also given weekly therapeutic DPC doses on the scalp. Under 30 alopecia patients gave blood for TCR sequencing at one to four time points (pre-sensitization, 2, 6 and 24 weeks). Most of the patients in the cohort were female, and the cohort covered alopecia areata with under or over 50% scalp involvement, alopecia totalis and alopecia universalis.

The time point label on this specimen signifies: pre-sensitization, week 0. The sample's treatment or condition, from its label and the paper: therapeutic diphenylcyclopropenone sensitization with weekly scalp DPC. At every patch-test visit, the blood draw took place before the patch test was put on. To be eligible, patients had to be aged 18 to 70, diagnosed with alopecia and judged suitable for DPC therapy, while pregnant patients were excluded. Total RNA was extracted from unfractionated whole blood collected in Tempus Blood RNA tubes. There are a few counts of this clonotype. Its antigen is currently not known. Base qualities are missing; no much larger clone stands one base away. What the research found in general, with its limitations: Compared with pre-sensitization or healthy control sets, expanded TCRs formed significantly more large CDR3 similarity clusters, which is consistent with antigen-driven responses. After repeated subsampling, the strength of the expansion versus patch-test correlation and the threshold at which it became significant changed. DPC sensitization did not change how many TCRs were above 1 in 1000 frequency, and no evidence was found of alterations in global repertoire structure. Alopecia, a presumed autoimmune disease, was present in all patients, so the immune response of the patients might differ from that of healthy individuals. A positive correlation was found between the number of PT1 expanded TCRs and patch test score, with significance reached at thresholds 8, 16 and 32 but not 4.

The library was obtained by RACE. Sequenced on a NextSeq 500. During library preparation, unique molecular identifiers were attached to individual cDNA molecules so that TCRs could be counted in a quantitative, reproducible way. For every blood RNA sample, sequencing covered both the TCR alpha and TCR beta chains. The authors processed their data as follows. A median of approximately 100,000 TCRs per sample was observed, with a range of 23,224 to 690,600. V, J and CDR3 annotation of the TCR reads was performed with the Decombinator software suite. For the PS versus PT1 abundance plots, all samples were subsampled to the same number of TCRs (28,000). TCRs were defined as expanded if absent before sensitization and observed at least eight times at the 2-week time point. The public reads were reprocessed in TCRdb via fastp at Q25 and MiXCR, keeping in-frame beta chains. Rows matching on CDR3 protein sequence are summarized as one entry with the most common DNA and genes. These V and J calls originate from TCRdb's pipeline instead of the authors' own analysis. This sample lists 250,000 or so distinct CDR3 sequences; roughly 7.4% were detected once. The ten largest make up 0.9% to 1.5% of the sample.

The germline V gene specifies SGHRS as CDR1 and YFSETQ as CDR2. The CDR3, cysteine through phenylalanine, is 15 amino acids long. Only CDR3 DNA is held: 45 bases, read in frame from base 1. The V and J ends are trimmed by 4 bases and 5 bases, leaving 18 bases between them. The receptor comes from a man in his late teens or twenties with alopecia areata. Some clones in this sample may be carry-over from other donors' samples. The sequencing used whole blood, collected in connection with sensitization to the hapten diphenylcyclopropenone (DPC). The chain uses TRBV5-1 and TRBJ2-5; TRBD1 is a weak D gene call, 6 bases matching. Here the CDR3 is given as CASSIQTSGEETQYF. The nucleotide sequence reads as follows: TGCGCCAGCAGCATACAAACTTCAGGGGAGGAGACCCAGTACTTC.